This TCR beta chain came from a study of glioma-infiltrating T cells. On the study more broadly: Around 1 million peripheral T cells were targeted at 4.5- to 10-fold coverage. The study, taken as a whole, reports: Shared blood CDR3 signature motifs marked patients with low tissue-blood divergence.

This clonotype has a handful of counts. Its antigen is unidentified. Amplification of TCR alpha and beta CDR3 regions from RNA used iRepertoire nested multiplex PCR. In TCRdb, the multiplex PCR reads were re-called with MiXCR into one record per CDR3 protein. The table has around 390,000 distinct CDR3 sequences, about two fifths seen once. This CDR3 comprises 13 residues. The germline V gene encodes CDR1 SGHTA and CDR2 FQGNSA. The V end lost 2 bases, the J end lost 1 base, and 5 bases lay between the germline ends. The receptor was isolated from a human donor with low-grade glioma or glioblastoma, undergoing nonglioma brain surgery, or in good health (not recorded which). The sequenced sample consisted of glioma tissue, nonneoplastic brain tissue, or PBMCs (not recorded which). J is TRBJ2-5 and V is TRBV7-2; D gene ambiguous. CDR3 amino acids: CASSLRLQETQYF. CDR3 nucleotide sequence: TGTGCCAGCAGCTTAAGGCTCCAAGAGACCCAGTACTTC.